These T cell receptor beta chains were read from a single sample in a study of blood T cells in healthy people across ages. TCRdb reanalysed the 5' RACE reads using MiXCR and keeps one entry per CDR3 protein. The top ten hold 3.7% of the sample, which has about 800,000 distinct CDR3 sequences, approximately 25% seen once. These data also formed part of another study, on T cells of mothers and their children.

The source material was blood. The source of these receptors is a boy aged 5-17 years in good health. Each CDR3 is given without its conserved first and last residue. D genes are given only for firm matches.

V gene | D gene | CDR3 protein
TRBV6-2/TRBV6-3 | TRBD2 | ASRSGLAGMKTQY
TRBV29-1 | TRBD2 | SATRGTRSYEQY
TRBV5-1 | TRBD2 | ASSLVYTTAGGEQF
TRBV7-2 | TRBD1 | ASSLRDRARYEQY
TRBV25-1 | . | ASSALQGTLY
TRBV21-1 | . | ASSKPGQGTEQY
TRBV2 | . | ASRPTINTGELF
TRBV6-5 | TRBD1 | ASSQYRGWNEKLF
TRBV28 | . | ASRLNTEAF
TRBV6-4 | TRBD2 | ASSDRAGGIGELF
TRBV29-1 | . | SAVRETQY
TRBV2 | . | ASSESAEAEKLF
TRBV27 | . | ASSKTKPSTDTQY
TRBV20-1 | . | SARDLGGGDTYEQY
TRBV4-3 | TRBD2 | ASSQDRGGRADEQF
TRBV5-1 | TRBD1 | ASSSGTGVEETQY
TRBV29-1 | . | SVGTDRSYGYT
TRBV20-1 | TRBD1 | SARGTGGNYGYT
TRBV4-3 | TRBD2 | ASSQRLAGSYNEQF
TRBV2 | . | ARGRNTGELF
TRBV7-9 | . | ASSLDVGETQY
TRBV28 | TRBD1 | ASSDPGTGYGYT
TRBV7-2 | . | ASSDNLNEKLF
TRBV5-4 | . | ASSWGADTQY